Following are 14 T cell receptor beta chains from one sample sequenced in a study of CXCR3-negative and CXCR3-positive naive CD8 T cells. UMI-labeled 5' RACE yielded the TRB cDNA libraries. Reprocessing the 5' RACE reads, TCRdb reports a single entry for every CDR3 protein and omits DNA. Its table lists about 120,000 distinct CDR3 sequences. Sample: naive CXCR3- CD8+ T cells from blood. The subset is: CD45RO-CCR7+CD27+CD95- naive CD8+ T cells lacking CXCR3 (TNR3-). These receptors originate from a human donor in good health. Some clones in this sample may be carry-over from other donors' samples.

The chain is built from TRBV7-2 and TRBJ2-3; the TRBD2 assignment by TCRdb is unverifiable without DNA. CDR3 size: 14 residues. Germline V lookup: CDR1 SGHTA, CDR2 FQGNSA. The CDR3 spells CASSREVGLDTQYF.

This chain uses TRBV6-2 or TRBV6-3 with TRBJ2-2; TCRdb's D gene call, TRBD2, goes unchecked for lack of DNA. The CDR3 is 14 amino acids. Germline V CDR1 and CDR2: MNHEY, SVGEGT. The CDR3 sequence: CASTGLTNTGELFF.

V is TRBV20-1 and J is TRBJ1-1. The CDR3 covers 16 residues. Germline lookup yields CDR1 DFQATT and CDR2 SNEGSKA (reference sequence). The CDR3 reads CSARDLGSGRITEAFF.

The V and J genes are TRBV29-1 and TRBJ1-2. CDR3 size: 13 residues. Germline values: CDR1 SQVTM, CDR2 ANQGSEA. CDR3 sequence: CSVPRAELYGYTF.

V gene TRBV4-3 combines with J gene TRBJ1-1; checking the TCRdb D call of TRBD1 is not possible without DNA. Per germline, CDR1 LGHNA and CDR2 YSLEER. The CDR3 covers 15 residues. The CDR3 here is CASSQGWGPETEAFF.

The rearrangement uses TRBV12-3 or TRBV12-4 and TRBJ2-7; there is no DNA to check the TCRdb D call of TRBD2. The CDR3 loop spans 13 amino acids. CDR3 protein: CASSPQVQGGQYF.

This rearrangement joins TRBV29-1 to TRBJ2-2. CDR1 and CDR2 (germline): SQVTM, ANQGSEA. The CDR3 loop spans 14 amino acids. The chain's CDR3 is CSVEDRGITGELFF.

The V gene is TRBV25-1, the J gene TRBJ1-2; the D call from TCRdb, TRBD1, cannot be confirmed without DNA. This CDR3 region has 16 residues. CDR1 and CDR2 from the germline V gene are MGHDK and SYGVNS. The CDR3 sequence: CASSEEVWGRTYGYTF.

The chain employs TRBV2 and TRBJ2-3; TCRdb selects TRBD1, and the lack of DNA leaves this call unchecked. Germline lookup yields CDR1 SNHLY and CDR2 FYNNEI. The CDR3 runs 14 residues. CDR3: CASSEDSSKDTQYF. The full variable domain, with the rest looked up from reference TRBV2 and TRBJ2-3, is EPEVTQTPSHQVTQMGQEVILRCVPISNHLYFYWYRQILGQKVEFLVSFYNNEISEKSEIFDDQFSVERPDGSNFTLKIRSTKLEDSAMYFCASSEDSSKDTQYFGPGTRLTVL.

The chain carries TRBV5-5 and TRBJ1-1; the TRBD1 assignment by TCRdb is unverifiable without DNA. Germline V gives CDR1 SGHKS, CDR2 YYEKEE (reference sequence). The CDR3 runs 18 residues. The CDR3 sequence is CASSRTPGQGILNTEAFF.

CDR3 loop: CSARGGVEQYF. This chain joins TRBV20-1 and TRBJ2-7; TCRdb calls TRBD1, which cannot be checked without DNA. Per germline, CDR1 DFQATT and CDR2 SNEGSKA (reference sequence). The CDR3 extends over 11 amino acids.

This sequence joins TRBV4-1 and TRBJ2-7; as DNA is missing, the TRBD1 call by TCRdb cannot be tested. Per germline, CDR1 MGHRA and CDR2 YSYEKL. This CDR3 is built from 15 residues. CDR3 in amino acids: CASSQEPQGRREQYF.

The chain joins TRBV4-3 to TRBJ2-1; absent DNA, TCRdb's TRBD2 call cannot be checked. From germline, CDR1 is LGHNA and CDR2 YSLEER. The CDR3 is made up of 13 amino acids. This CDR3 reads CASSQDEGGEQFF.

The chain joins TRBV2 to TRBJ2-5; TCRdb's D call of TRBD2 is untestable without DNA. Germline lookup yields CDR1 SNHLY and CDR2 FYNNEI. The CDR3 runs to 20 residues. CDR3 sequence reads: CASSEWIYAGLANFQETQYF. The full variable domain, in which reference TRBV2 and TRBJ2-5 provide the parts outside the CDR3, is EPEVTQTPSHQVTQMGQEVILRCVPISNHLYFYWYRQILGQKVEFLVSFYNNEISEKSEIFDDQFSVERPDGSNFTLKIRSTKLEDSAMYFCASSEWIYAGLANFQETQYFGPGTRLLVL.